The 32 T cell receptor beta chains reported below all come from one sample, sequenced in a study of control samples from healthy donors and cancer patients. TCRdb keeps only in-frame clones here, not all; method: immunoSEQ multiplex PCR. The sample lists under 200,000 clones, approximately 94% occurring once. The sequenced sample was blood. The receptors derive from a woman between 35 and 50 years old in good health.

The chain employs TRBV6-2 or TRBV6-3 and TRBJ2-7, with D possibly TRBD1 on 5 matching bases. This CDR3 spans 15 amino acids. V gave up 1 base and J gave up 1 base, with 11 bases separating them. From germline, CDR1 is MNHEY and CDR2 SVGEGT. CDR3 region: CASSYLAGKSYEQYF. Here the CDR3 DNA reads TGTGCCAGCAGTTACTTGGCAGGGAAGTCCTACGAGCAGTACTTC.

J is TRBJ2-5 and V is TRBV29-1; D is unclear. Trimming removed 4 bases at V and 2 bases at J, with 11 bases between. CDR3 length: 13 amino acids. Per the germline V gene, CDR1 is SQVTM and CDR2 is ANQGSEA. The chain's CDR3 is CSVVVGRQETQYF. Here the CDR3 DNA reads TGCAGCGTTGTGGTTGGACGGCAAGAGACCCAGTACTTC.

The chain recombines TRBV5-1 with TRBJ2-2; tentatively, D is TRBD1 (6 bases). V dropped 1 base and J dropped 6 bases, with 13 bases sitting between them. This CDR3 has 15 amino acids. The germline V gene encodes CDR1 SGHRS and CDR2 YFSETQ. In DNA form, the CDR3 reads TGCGCCAGCAGCTTGAGGACAGCCCACGCCGGGGAGCTGTTTTTT. It encodes CASSLRTAHAGELFF.

This chain links TRBV18 with TRBJ1-3, with a possible D match to TRBD1 (5 bases). Trimming pared 5 bases from V and 10 bases from J, leaving 24 bases between. The CDR3 spans 16 residues. Germline CDR1 is KGHSH and CDR2 is LQKENI. This CDR3 is CASSGADPSAGGTIYF. In DNA form, the CDR3 reads TGTGCCAGCTCAGGGGCGGACCCGTCGGCCGGGGGTACCATATATTTT.

The gene calls are TRBV4-3 and TRBJ1-1; D gene uncertain. The germline CDR1 and CDR2 sequences are LGHNA and YSLEER. CDR3 length: 14 residues. The germline V and J ends were trimmed by 1 base and 1 base, with 7 bases remaining between them. The DNA of the CDR3 is TGCGCCAGCAGCCAAGTATCAGCGAACACTGAAGCTTTCTTT. Translating gives CASSQVSANTEAFF.

The V gene is TRBV30, the J gene TRBJ1-5; maybe TRBD1 (6 bases). The V gene's germline CDR1 is GTSNPN and CDR2 SVGIG (reference sequence). Trimming left V 5 bases short and J 6 bases short, with 14 bases between. The CDR3 runs 13 residues. This CDR3 reads CAWGTGLGQPQHF. The CDR3 bases are TGTGCCTGGGGTACAGGGTTGGGTCAGCCCCAGCATTTT.

The chain links TRBV28 to TRBJ1-5; D ambiguous. Per the germline V gene, CDR1 is MDHEN and CDR2 is SYDVKM. This CDR3 spans 15 amino acids. Deletions cut 6 bases from V and 0 bases from J, with 12 bases between. The CDR3 protein is CASREVQSSNQPQHF. The CDR3 region has the DNA TGTGCCAGCAGGGAGGTACAGAGTAGCAATCAGCCCCAGCATTTT. The full variable domain, its missing parts supplied by reference TRBV28 and TRBJ1-5, is DVKVTQSSRYLVKRTGEKVFLECVQDMDHENMFWYRQDPGLGLRLIYFSYDVKMKEKGDIPEGYSVSREKKERFSLILESASTNQTSMYLCASREVQSSNQPQHFGDGTRLSIL.

This rearrangement joins TRBV10-1 to TRBJ1-4; 9 bases align to TRBD1. This CDR3 is 15 amino acids long. V lost 0 bases and J lost 6; bases outside the gene matches: 2. CDR1 WNHNN and CDR2 SYGVQD come from the germline V gene (reference sequence). In nucleotides, the CDR3 is TGCGCCAGCAGTGAGTCGGGACAGGGTGATGAAAAACTGTTTTTT. This sequence encodes CASSESGQGDEKLFF.

In DNA form, the CDR3 reads TGTGCCAGCAGTTACTCCCATCCGGGGAACGAGCAGTACTTC. Translating gives CASSYSHPGNEQYF. The chain couples TRBV6-5 to TRBJ2-7; D is perhaps TRBD2 (5 bases). Between the trimmed V and J ends, which lost 0 bases and 5 bases, there was a span of 11 bases. The CDR3 totals 14 residues. From germline, CDR1 is MNHEY and CDR2 SVGAGI.

The chain couples TRBV4-1 to TRBJ1-1; 7 bases align to TRBD1. This CDR3 is built from 19 residues. Per the germline V gene, CDR1 is MGHRA and CDR2 is YSYEKL. Trimming removed 3 bases from V and 1 base from J; junction bases left unmatched: 17. Written as DNA, the CDR3 is TGCGCCAGCAGCCATCAAGTACGGACAGGACGCCTGCCGAACACTGAAGCTTTCTTT. Its translation is CASSHQVRTGRLPNTEAFF.

Of note for this clone: The same CDR3 is also encoded by other DNA sequences in this sample. V and J are TRBV29-1 and TRBJ2-5; D unresolved. The CDR3 spans 12 residues. Germline V gene lookup returns CDR1 SQVTM and CDR2 ANQGSEA. With 1 base removed from V and 2 bases from J, the gap between germline ends came to 5 bases. The CDR3 DNA follows: TGCAGCGTTGAAGTGGGTCAAGAGACCCAGTACTTC. The encoded protein is CSVEVGQETQYF.

The CDR3 DNA reads as TGTGCCAGCAGTTTATGGGGCAGGGGGACTGGAAACACCATATATTTT. Translation: CASSLWGRGTGNTIYF. V is TRBV28 and J is TRBJ1-3; 7 positions agree with TRBD1. After removal of 0 bases from V and 2 bases from J, the junction contained 4 bases not matched to a gene. The CDR3 consists of 16 residues. Germline V CDR1 and CDR2: MDHEN, SYDVKM.

The chain employs TRBV6-2 or TRBV6-3 and TRBJ1-5; a weak D match, TRBD1 (6 bases). The V end was cut by 0 bases, the J end by 7 bases, with 16 bases between. The CDR3 contains 16 residues. CDR1 MNHEY and CDR2 SVGEGT come from the germline V gene. As DNA, the CDR3 is TGTGCCAGCAGTTACTCGACTCACAGGGAAGGACAGCCCCAGCATTTT. This codes for CASSYSTHREGQPQHF.

The V and J genes are TRBV11-2 and TRBJ1-5; D might be TRBD1 (5 bases). CDR1 is SGHAT and CDR2 is FQNNGV in the germline V gene. The ends were cut back, 1 base at V and 3 bases at J, with 13 bases in the middle. CDR3 length: 16 amino acids. CDR3 sequence: CASSLAGGRANQPQHF. CDR3 DNA: TGTGCCAGCAGCTTAGCCGGGGGGAGAGCCAATCAGCCCCAGCATTTT.

This chain joins TRBV19 and TRBJ1-2; 8 bases map to TRBD1. The V segment lost 10 bases and the J segment 2 bases; nucleotides outside the gene matches: 3. This CDR3 region has 12 residues. The germline V gene encodes CDR1 LNHDA and CDR2 SQIVND (reference sequence). The CDR3 protein is CATSGGNYGYTF. CDR3 in DNA: TGTGCCACCTCAGGGGGCAACTATGGCTACACCTTC. Full variable domain (remainder filled in from reference TRBV19 and TRBJ1-2): DGGITQSPKYLFRKEGQNVTLSCEQNLNHDAMYWYRQDPGQGLRLIYYSQIVNDFQKGDIAEGYSVSREKKESFPLTVTSAQKNPTAFYLCATSGGNYGYTFGSGTRLTVV.

This chain joins TRBV19 and TRBJ2-7, with 7 bases aligning to TRBD2. Trimming at V came to 4 bases and at J to 6 bases, leaving 6 bases not matched to a gene. Per the germline V gene, CDR1 is LNHDA and CDR2 is SQIVND (reference sequence). CDR3 length equals 13 residues. The CDR3 bases are TGTGCCAGTAGTACGTATCCGGGAGGCGAGCAGTACTTC. Its translation: CASSTYPGGEQYF.

This sequence joins TRBV3-1 (or the pseudogene TRBV3-2) and TRBJ1-2; the D gene is possibly TRBD1 (6 bases). This CDR3 contains 12 residues. The germline V and J ends were trimmed by 8 bases and 4 bases, with 11 bases remaining between them. The V gene's germline CDR1 is LGHDT and CDR2 YNNKEL (reference sequence). The DNA of the CDR3 is TGTGCCAGCGGGGACACAGTCTATGGCTACACCTTC. Encoded protein: CASGDTVYGYTF.

The V and J genes are TRBV7-9 and TRBJ1-2; 7 bases match TRBD1. With 4 bases clipped from V and 4 bases from J, the junction kept 6 bases outside the gene matches. CDR3 size: 14 residues. Germline V gene sequence: CDR1 SEHNR, CDR2 FQNEAQ (reference sequence). CDR3 residues: CASSSPGTAYGYTF. Here the CDR3 DNA reads TGTGCCAGCAGCTCCCCCGGGACAGCCTATGGCTACACCTTC.

This clone was seen only once. The chain uses TRBV6-5 and TRBJ2-2; maybe TRBD1 (6 bases). Germline assignment: CDR1 MNHEY and CDR2 SVGAGI. This CDR3 spans 13 amino acids. V shed 5 bases and J shed 8 bases, with 12 bases lying between them. CDR3 sequence (DNA): TGTGCCAGCAGTAGCAGGGGTCCGGGGGAGCTGTTTTTT. Amino acid sequence: CASSSRGPGELFF.

The chain has TRBV7-6 and TRBJ1-6; D gene unclear. Trimming removed 1 base from V and 5 bases from J, with 6 bases in between. The CDR3 is made up of 14 amino acids. From germline, CDR1 is SGHVS and CDR2 FNYEAQ. The CDR3 sequence: CASSLGPDNSPLHF. The CDR3 region has the DNA TGTGCCAGCAGCTTAGGGCCGGATAATTCACCCCTCCACTTT. The full variable domain, with the rest looked up from reference TRBV7-6 and TRBJ1-6, is GAGVSQSPRYKVTKRGQDVALRCDPISGHVSLYWYRQALGQGPEFLTYFNYEAQQDKSGLPNDRFSAERPEGSISTLTIQRTEQRDSAMYRCASSLGPDNSPLHFGNGTRLTVT.

This chain connects TRBV11-3 to TRBJ2-1; the D call may be TRBD1 or TRBD2 (5 bases each). The CDR3 sequence is 19 residues long. The V and J ends lost 5 bases and 3 bases respectively, with 26 bases between them. From germline, CDR1 is SGHNT and CDR2 YENEEA. The CDR3 DNA is TGTGCCAGCAGCCCCGACCGGGACCCGATGAAGGTTTTCTACAATGAGCAGTTCTTC. Translation gives CASSPDRDPMKVFYNEQFF.

V is TRBV6-5 and J is TRBJ2-2, with D hard to call. Per germline, CDR1 MNHEY and CDR2 SVGAGI. CDR3 length equals 13 residues. V was pared by 3 bases and J by 5 bases, with 7 bases between. DNA for the CDR3: TGTGCCAGCAGTTATCGGCGAACCGGGGAGCTGTTTTTT. Translating it yields CASSYRRTGELFF.

This chain connects TRBV10-3 to TRBJ2-7; 8 bases line up with TRBD2. V gave up 10 bases and J gave up 0 bases; unmatched junction bases: 8. Germline CDR1 reads ENHRY; CDR2 reads SYGVKD. This CDR3 has 14 amino acids. This chain's CDR3 is CATGGGSFSYEQYF. The DNA of the CDR3 is TGTGCCACCGGGGGGGGCAGTTTCTCCTACGAGCAGTACTTC.

The genes are TRBV9 and TRBJ2-3; D is tentatively TRBD1 or TRBD2 (5 bases each). Germline CDR1 SGDLS, CDR2 YYNGEE. The CDR3 totals 18 residues. The V end lost 0 bases, the J end lost 2 bases, and 19 bases lay between the germline ends. The CDR3 DNA reads as TGTGCCAGCAGCGTAGCCACGGGGCAGAGGCTTTTCACAGATACGCAGTATTTT. Translating it yields CASSVATGQRLFTDTQYF.

The chain links TRBV7-2 to TRBJ1-1, with a possible D match to TRBD1 (6 bases). V lost 1 base to trimming and J lost 6 bases, with 24 bases between them. The germline V gene has CDR1 SGHTA and CDR2 FQGNSA. The CDR3 spans 18 residues. The CDR3 DNA reads TGTGCCAGCAGCTTAGTCCGGGGTTTACAGAACAAGGGGGCTGAAGCTTTCTTT. Its translation is CASSLVRGLQNKGAEAFF.

J is TRBJ1-6 and V is TRBV7-2; weak D call: TRBD1 (5 bases). V lost 1 base, J lost 1 base, and 11 bases lay in between. Germline V CDR1 and CDR2: SGHTA, FQGNSA. The CDR3 extends over 17 amino acids. CDR3 protein: CASSLGGGGSYNSPLHF. Written as DNA, the CDR3 is TGTGCCAGCAGCTTAGGCGGCGGGGGGTCCTATAATTCACCCCTCCACTTT.

The V gene is TRBV5-8, the J gene TRBJ1-2, with 7 nucleotides matching TRBD1. After removal of 4 bases from V and 5 bases from J, the junction contained 11 bases not matched to a gene. The germline V gene encodes CDR1 SGHTS and CDR2 YDEGEE. The CDR3 is made up of 15 amino acids. The CDR3 sequence: CASSGGGQFPYGYTF. CDR3 coding DNA: TGTGCCAGCAGCGGCGGGGGACAGTTCCCTTATGGCTACACCTTC. Combining the CDR3 with reference TRBV5-8 and TRBJ1-2 gives the whole variable domain EAGVTQSPTHLIKTRGQQATLRCSPISGHTSVYWYQQALGLGLQFLLWYDEGEERNRGNFPPRFSGRQFPNYSSELNVNALELEDSALYLCASSGGGQFPYGYTFGSGTRLTVV.

This rearrangement joins TRBV9 to TRBJ1-2; D is unclear. This CDR3 spans 13 amino acids. The V gene's germline CDR1 is SGDLS and CDR2 YYNGEE. V dropped 3 bases and J dropped 0 bases, with 6 bases sitting between them. This chain's CDR3 is CASSAVANYGYTF. The CDR3, as DNA: TGTGCCAGCAGCGCCGTAGCTAACTATGGCTACACCTTC. Based on the CDR3 plus reference TRBV9 and TRBJ1-2, the full variable domain is DSGVTQTPKHLITATGQRVTLRCSPRSGDLSVYWYQQSLDQGLQFLIQYYNGEERAKGNILERFSAQQFPDLHSELNLSSLELGDSALYFCASSAVANYGYTFGSGTRLTVV.

The V gene is TRBV30, the J gene TRBJ1-1; D remains ambiguous. The ends were cut back, 0 bases at V and 7 bases at J, with 6 bases in the middle. This CDR3 has 11 amino acids. Looked up from germline, CDR1 is GTSNPN and CDR2 is SVGIG (reference sequence). CDR3 amino acids: CAWSVGYEAFF. The CDR3 DNA sequence: TGTGCCTGGAGTGTAGGGTATGAAGCTTTCTTT.

The chain carries TRBV6-5 and TRBJ1-2; D unclear. The CDR3 spans 15 residues. V lost 7 bases, J lost 4 bases, and 19 bases lay in between. Germline CDR1 reads MNHEY; CDR2 reads SVGAGI. CDR3 coding DNA: TGTGCCAGCACCGGGATGGCTACCTTTTCCTATGGCTACACCTTC. This codes for CASTGMATFSYGYTF.

V and J are TRBV5-1 and TRBJ1-1; TRBD1 matches 7 bases. The length of the CDR3 is 13 residues. Trimming cost V 4 bases and J 6 bases; bases outside gene matches: 6. Germline CDR1 is SGHRS and CDR2 is YFSETQ. CDR3 residues: CASSRDRASEAFF. The DNA of the CDR3 is TGCGCCAGCAGCCGGGACAGAGCCTCTGAAGCTTTCTTT.

J is TRBJ1-1 and V is TRBV18, with 7 bases aligning to TRBD1. Germline V CDR1 and CDR2: KGHSH, LQKENI. The J segment lost 1 base and the V segment lost 1 base, leaving 6 bases of the junction unmatched. The CDR3 covers 16 residues. CDR3 sequence reads: CASSPLSQGGNTEAFF. DNA of the CDR3: TGTGCCAGCTCACCACTCAGTCAGGGGGGGAACACTGAAGCTTTCTTT.